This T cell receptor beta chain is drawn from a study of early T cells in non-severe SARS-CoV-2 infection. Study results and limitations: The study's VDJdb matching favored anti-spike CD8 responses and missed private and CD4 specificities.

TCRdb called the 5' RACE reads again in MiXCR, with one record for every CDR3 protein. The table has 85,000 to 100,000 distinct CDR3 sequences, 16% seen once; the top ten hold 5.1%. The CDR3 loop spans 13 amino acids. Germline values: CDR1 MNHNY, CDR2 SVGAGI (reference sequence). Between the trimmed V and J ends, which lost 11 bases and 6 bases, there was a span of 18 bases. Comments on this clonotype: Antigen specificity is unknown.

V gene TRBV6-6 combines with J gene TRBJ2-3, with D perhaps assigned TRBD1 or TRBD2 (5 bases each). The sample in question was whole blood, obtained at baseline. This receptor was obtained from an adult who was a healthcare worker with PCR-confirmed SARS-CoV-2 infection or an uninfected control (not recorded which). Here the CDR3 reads CAPRAGRTDTQYF. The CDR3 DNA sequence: TGTGCCCCCCGGGCAGGGAGAACGGATACGCAGTATTTT.